Ten or more counts support the clone carrying this T cell receptor beta chain. The antigen is not known. This sample is part of a study of early T cells in non-severe SARS-CoV-2 infection. Study summary: Bulk RNA from unsorted whole blood was sequenced; chains were unpaired.

Unique molecular identifiers were attached to individual cDNA molecules. Each CDR3 protein gets one entry after TCRdb re-called the 5' RACE reads with MiXCR. The sample holds some 30,000 distinct CDR3 sequences, about 6.1% seen once. CDR3 length: 15 amino acids. The V end lost 3 bases, the J end lost 10 bases, and 16 bases lay between the germline ends. Germline values: CDR1 MNHEY, CDR2 SVGAGI. Findings and caveats of the study: VDJdb matching favored anti-spike CD8 responses, missing private and CD4 specificities.

Sequencing was performed on whole blood. This receptor was taken from an adult who was a healthcare worker with PCR-confirmed SARS-CoV-2 infection or an uninfected control (not recorded which). The chain combines TRBV6-5 with TRBJ1-6, with D perhaps TRBD1 (6 bases). CDR3: CASSYAGQRSSPLHF. Written as DNA, the CDR3 is TGTGCCAGCAGTTATGCGGGACAAAGGAGCTCACCCCTCCACTTT.